A single sample gave rise to the 32 T cell receptor beta chains below, sequenced in a study of blood T cell repertoires in COVID-19. This table comes from immunoSEQ multiplex PCR, and its TCRdb copy is limited to in-frame clones, with some not included. The sample lists 150,000 or so clones; 75% to 90% were seen once. Input material: peripheral blood. These receptors were collected from a woman aged 55 to 70 with COVID-19, enrolled during active disease.

This chain uses TRBV12-5 with TRBJ1-2; TRBD1 aligns across 7 bases. Looked up from germline, CDR1 is LGHNT and CDR2 is FRNRAP. Germline trimming cut 5 bases from V and 8 bases from J; bases unmatched to any gene: 14. This CDR3 is built from 15 residues. This CDR3 is CASGEDRAPLFGYTF. DNA of the CDR3: TGTGCTAGTGGTGAAGACAGGGCCCCACTATTCGGCTACACCTTC. The full variable domain, its missing parts supplied by reference TRBV12-5 and TRBJ1-2, is DARVTQTPRHKVTEMGQEVTMRCQPILGHNTVFWYRQTMMQGLELLAYFRNRAPLDDSGMPKDRFSAEMPDATLATLKIQPSEPRDSAVYFCASGEDRAPLFGYTFGSGTRLTVV.

V gene TRBV5-1 combines with J gene TRBJ2-7; 9 bases match TRBD1. Per the germline V gene, CDR1 is SGHRS and CDR2 is YFSETQ. The length of the CDR3 is 15 residues. Trimming took 4 bases from V and 4 from J; bases not matched to a gene: 9. CDR3 sequence: CASSILGQGSYEQYF. CDR3 nucleotides: TGCGCCAGCAGCATACTCGGACAGGGGTCGTACGAGCAGTACTTC.

There are many counts of this clone. The chain is built from TRBV28 and TRBJ2-7, with TRBD2 identical over 7 bases. The CDR3 extends over 15 amino acids. Trimming at V came to 7 bases and at J to 3 bases, leaving 12 bases not matched to a gene. Germline loops: CDR1 MDHEN, CDR2 SYDVKM. In nucleotides, the CDR3 is TGTGCCAGCAACCCGTCAGGGAGGGAAATCTACGAGCAGTACTTC. It yields the protein CASNPSGREIYEQYF. Full variable domain (outside the CDR3, taken from reference TRBV28 and TRBJ2-7): DVKVTQSSRYLVKRTGEKVFLECVQDMDHENMFWYRQDPGLGLRLIYFSYDVKMKEKGDIPEGYSVSREKKERFSLILESASTNQTSMYLCASNPSGREIYEQYFGPGTRLTVT.

V and J are TRBV18 and TRBJ2-2; perhaps TRBD1 as D (6 bases). This CDR3 comprises 15 residues. In germline, CDR1 is KGHSH, CDR2 LQKENI. Trimming removed 4 bases at V and 3 bases at J, with 12 bases between. CDR3 sequence (DNA): TGTGCCAGCTCACTGACAGGATCTTACACCGGGGAGCTGTTTTTT. Translated, it gives CASSLTGSYTGELFF.

The chain couples TRBV29-1 to TRBJ1-2; 7 bases map to TRBD1. In germline, CDR1 is SQVTM, CDR2 ANQGSEA. The CDR3 has 13 amino acids. With V trimmed by 6 bases and J by 2 bases, 6 bases remained unmatched. The CDR3 reads CSVLTGSNYGYTF. For the CDR3, the DNA is TGCAGCGTCCTGACAGGGTCAAACTATGGCTACACCTTC.

The chain couples TRBV6-4 to TRBJ2-2, with 10 bases aligning to TRBD2. V trimming: 0 bases; J trimming: 4 bases; junction bases outside the gene matches: 2. This CDR3 region has 16 residues. Per germline, CDR1 MRHNA and CDR2 SNTAGT. CDR3 in DNA: TGTGCCAGCAGTGACTCGAGCGGGGGGGCCACCGGGGAGCTGTTTTTT. Its protein is CASSDSSGGATGELFF.

This chain links TRBV19 with TRBJ1-4; D possibly corresponds to TRBD1 (5 bases). CDR3 size: 15 residues. Between the trimmed V and J ends, which lost 7 bases and 0 bases, there was a span of 12 bases. Per the germline V gene, CDR1 is LNHDA and CDR2 is SQIVND (reference sequence). The CDR3 DNA reads TGTGCCAGTACAAGTGGGGCTGCAACTAATGAAAAACTGTTTTTT. This translates into CASTSGAATNEKLFF.

The chain employs TRBV18 and TRBJ2-5; no reliable D call. Trimming removed 0 bases from V and 5 bases from J, with 4 bases in between. Germline loops: CDR1 KGHSH, CDR2 LQKENI. There are 12 residues in the CDR3. CDR3 nucleotide sequence: TGTGCCAGCTCACCACCCCTCGAGACCCAGTACTTC. This encodes CASSPPLETQYF.

J is TRBJ2-2 and V is TRBV7-3, with 9 positions matching TRBD2. CDR3 length equals 17 residues. The germline V gene encodes CDR1 SGHTA and CDR2 FQGTGA. Germline trimming cut 5 bases from V and 7 bases from J; bases unmatched to any gene: 14. CDR3 in amino acids: CASSPQSMGGGGGELFF. CDR3 DNA sequence: TGTGCCAGCAGCCCCCAGTCCATGGGCGGGGGGGGCGGGGAGCTGTTTTTT.

The genes are TRBV7-3 and TRBJ2-5, with D possibly matching TRBD1 (6 bases). The CDR3 length is 15 residues. The germline gives CDR1 SGHTA, CDR2 FQGTGA. The V end lost 5 bases, the J end lost 2 bases, and 15 bases lay between the germline ends. In DNA, the CDR3 is TGTGCCAGCAGCCTCCATGCGGACAGTCAAGAGACCCAGTACTTC. This encodes CASSLHADSQETQYF.

The V gene is TRBV7-9, the J gene TRBJ2-7, with TRBD1 matching 7 bases. The CDR3 spans 14 residues. The V segment lost 5 bases and the J segment 7 bases; nucleotides outside the gene matches: 11. Per the germline V gene, CDR1 is SEHNR and CDR2 is FQNEAQ (reference sequence). The CDR3 DNA reads as TGTGCCAGCAGCGCTCCTTACAGGGGTGGGGAGCAGTACTTC. As protein: CASSAPYRGGEQYF. The full variable domain, in which reference TRBV7-9 and TRBJ2-7 provide the parts outside the CDR3, is DTGVSQNPRHKITKRGQNVTFRCDPISEHNRLYWYRQTLGQGPEFLTYFQNEAQLEKSRLLSDRFSAERPKGSFSTLEIQRTEQGDSAMYLCASSAPYRGGEQYFGPGTRLTVT.

The V and J genes are TRBV5-1 and TRBJ1-2; 10 bases fit TRBD1. V shed 0 bases, J shed 5 bases, and the junction held 4 bases outside the gene matches. The CDR3 covers 15 residues. The germline CDR1 and CDR2 sequences are SGHRS and YFSETQ. The CDR3 DNA reads TGCGCCAGCAGCTTGGGGGGACAGGGGTTGTATGGCTACACCTTC. Amino acid sequence: CASSLGGQGLYGYTF.

The DNA for the CDR3 is TGTGCCAGCAGCCAAATACAGGGGACCTATGGCTACACCTTC. Its protein is CASSQIQGTYGYTF. V and J are TRBV3-1 (or the pseudogene TRBV3-2) and TRBJ1-2; 7 bases agree with TRBD1. After removal of 2 bases from V and 4 bases from J, the junction contained 4 bases not matched to a gene. Per germline, CDR1 LGHDT and CDR2 YNNKEL (reference sequence). CDR3 size: 14 residues.

This sequence joins TRBV29-1 and TRBJ1-5, with TRBD1 matching over 7 bases. This CDR3 has 13 residues. After removal of 7 bases from V and 6 bases from J, the junction contained 9 bases not matched to a gene. CDR1 and CDR2 from the germline V gene are SQVTM and ANQGSEA. Here the CDR3 DNA reads TGCAGCGCGCTAACAGGGGTGGGTCAGCCCCAGCATTTT. Its translation: CSALTGVGQPQHF.

The CDR3 DNA sequence: TGTGCCAGCAGTTTAGGAGATGGCTACACCTTC. Residues: CASSLGDGYTF. The rearrangement links TRBV12-3 or TRBV12-4 to TRBJ1-2; D not certain. V lost 1 base to trimming and J lost 6 bases, with 3 bases between them. The CDR3 loop spans 11 amino acids.

This rearrangement joins TRBV5-6 to TRBJ1-2; 8 bases agree with TRBD1. J was trimmed by 5 bases and V by 1 base; bases with no gene match: 4. Germline CDR1 and CDR2: SGHDT and YYEEEE. The CDR3 totals 14 residues. CDR3 bases: TGTGCCAGCAGCTTGCGGACAGGGCTTTATGGCTACACCTTC. It yields the protein CASSLRTGLYGYTF. Full variable domain (outside the CDR3, taken from reference TRBV5-6 and TRBJ1-2): DAGVTQSPTHLIKTRGQQVTLRCSPKSGHDTVSWYQQALGQGPQFIFQYYEEEERQRGNFPDRFSGHQFPNYSSELNVNALLLGDSALYLCASSLRTGLYGYTFGSGTRLTVV.

The J gene is TRBJ2-7, the V gene TRBV6-5; 7 bases map to TRBD1. The J segment lost 3 bases and the V segment lost 5 bases, leaving 7 bases of the junction unmatched. The germline V gene encodes CDR1 MNHEY and CDR2 SVGAGI. The CDR3 totals 14 residues. The CDR3 protein is CASSPQGNYYEQYF. The CDR3 DNA reads as TGTGCCAGCAGTCCACAGGGGAACTACTACGAGCAGTACTTC.

J is TRBJ1-3 and V is TRBV19, with D tentatively TRBD1 (5 bases). Trimming removed 8 bases from V and 2 bases from J, with 13 bases in between. There are 14 residues in the CDR3. In germline, CDR1 is LNHDA, CDR2 SQIVND (reference sequence). This CDR3 reads CASGGWGAGNTIYF. CDR3 DNA: TGTGCCAGTGGAGGATGGGGGGCTGGAAACACCATATATTTT.

The chain couples TRBV6-5 to TRBJ1-5, with a weak D call TRBD1 (6 bases). The germline CDR1 and CDR2 sequences are MNHEY and SVGAGI. V lost 6 bases and J lost 9, with 18 bases in between. The CDR3 spans 14 residues. DNA for the CDR3: TGTGCCAGCAGCGATCAAACAGGGTACCTGCCCCAGCATTTT. This translates into CASSDQTGYLPQHF.

V usage is TRBV7-2 and J usage is TRBJ1-5; D gene ambiguous. The CDR3 is 16 residues long. Looked up from germline, CDR1 is SGHTA and CDR2 is FQGNSA. V lost 5 bases to trimming and J lost 4 bases, with 18 bases between them. The CDR3 nucleotides are TGTGCCAGCAGCGGGTCTCCCCCCGGACTAAATCAGCCCCAGCATTTT. Residues: CASSGSPPGLNQPQHF.

The V and J genes are TRBV2 and TRBJ1-1; 8 bases fit TRBD1. The CDR3 runs 13 residues. The J segment lost 4 bases and the V segment lost 5 bases, leaving 3 bases of the junction unmatched. The germline CDR1 and CDR2 sequences are SNHLY and FYNNEI. CDR3 amino acids: CASSITGGTEAFF. The CDR3 DNA sequence: TGTGCCAGCAGTATTACAGGGGGCACTGAAGCTTTCTTT.

The V gene is TRBV6-2 or TRBV6-3, the J gene TRBJ2-7; TRBD2 matches 12 bases. Trimming took 2 bases from V and 10 from J; bases not matched to a gene: 6. CDR1 and CDR2 (germline): MNHEY, SVGEGT. This CDR3 is 14 amino acids long. CDR3 DNA sequence: TGTGCCAGCAGTTACCCCCGACTAGCGGGGGACCAGTACTTC. Translated, it gives CASSYPRLAGDQYF.

This rearrangement joins TRBV4-3 to TRBJ1-1, with D possibly being TRBD1 (6 bases). Trimming pared 4 bases from V and 7 bases from J, leaving 25 bases between. The CDR3 is 17 amino acids. Germline CDR1 reads LGHNA; CDR2 reads YSLEER. In DNA, the CDR3 is TGCGCCAGCAGCCTGGGGCTCCACAGGGCTACCTCCCTTGAAGCTTTCTTT. Translated, it gives CASSLGLHRATSLEAFF.

This chain's CDR3 is CASSPGNGNQPQHF. The DNA for the CDR3 is TGTGCCAGCAGTCCGGGAAACGGTAATCAGCCCCAGCATTTT. The chain is built from TRBV27 and TRBJ1-5; D uncertain. The germline V gene encodes CDR1 MNHEY and CDR2 SMNVEV (reference sequence). V dropped 5 bases and J dropped 4 bases, with 12 bases sitting between them. The CDR3 length is 14 residues.

This sequence joins TRBV6-4 and TRBJ2-1; 7 bases map to TRBD1. The CDR3 extends over 13 amino acids. Germline trimming cut 6 bases from V and 6 bases from J; bases unmatched to any gene: 5. Germline lookup yields CDR1 MRHNA and CDR2 SNTAGT. CDR3 coding DNA: TGTGCCAGCAGGGCGGCAGGGGGCAATGAGCAGTTCTTC. Amino acid sequence: CASRAAGGNEQFF.

Details on this clone: One end of the junction fails to match germline, which may point to a read error. This chain links TRBV3-1 (or the pseudogene TRBV3-2) with TRBJ2-7; 7 bases match TRBD2. The CDR3 spans 16 residues. Germline V lookup: CDR1 LGHDT, CDR2 YNNKEL (reference sequence). CDR3 loop: CASSQDSGGTDYEQYF. CDR3 in DNA: TGTGCCAGCAGTCAAGACTCCGGGGGGACCGATTACGAGCAGTACTTC.

The chain combines TRBV11-2 with TRBJ2-7; D is uncertain. Germline-derived CDR1 and CDR2 are SGHAT and FQNNGV. The CDR3 is 16 amino acids. Trimming pared 1 base from V and 3 bases from J, leaving 16 bases between. The CDR3 nucleotides are TGTGCCAGCAGCTTAGGGTTTGGATGGGCAAACTACGAGCAGTACTTC. Its translation: CASSLGFGWANYEQYF.

The V and J genes are TRBV6-5 and TRBJ1-1, with no clear D. Germline loops: CDR1 MNHEY, CDR2 SVGAGI. Trimming took 5 bases from V and 0 from J, leaving 7 bases between them. The CDR3 extends over 13 amino acids. This chain's CDR3 is CASSPTLNTEAFF. In nucleotides, the CDR3 is TGTGCCAGCAGTCCGACACTGAACACTGAAGCTTTCTTT.

The chain has TRBV7-9 and TRBJ1-3; 10 bases fit TRBD1. Per the germline V gene, CDR1 is SEHNR and CDR2 is FQNEAQ (reference sequence). The J segment lost 6 bases and the V segment lost 5 bases, leaving 10 bases of the junction unmatched. The CDR3 covers 16 residues. The CDR3 loop is CASSTRQGAGVNTIYF. The CDR3 DNA reads as TGTGCCAGCAGCACAAGACAGGGGGCCGGGGTAAACACCATATATTTT.

This clone was counted ten times or more. The chain has TRBV4-3 and TRBJ1-2; D is unclear. The CDR3 runs 15 residues. The V gene's germline CDR1 is LGHNA and CDR2 YSLEER. Trimming stripped 0 bases from V and 1 base from J, with 9 bases between. This CDR3 is CASSQDSYSNYGYTF. For the CDR3, the DNA is TGCGCCAGCAGCCAAGATTCATACAGTAACTATGGCTACACCTTC.

The chain recombines TRBV5-1 with TRBJ1-2, with 8 nucleotides matching TRBD1. The trim removed 0 bases at V and 3 bases at J, leaving 7 bases unmatched. The CDR3 extends over 16 amino acids. CDR1 is SGHRS and CDR2 is YFSETQ in the germline V gene. CDR3 DNA: TGCGCCAGCAGCTTGGGTGAAGACAGGGGTCACTATGGCTACACCTTC. Residues: CASSLGEDRGHYGYTF.

Worth noting for this clone: Additional DNA sequences in this sample encode the identical CDR3. This sequence joins TRBV7-8 and TRBJ1-2; the D is unclear. V lost 1 base to trimming and J lost 0 bases, with 12 bases between them. The CDR3 is 16 residues long. Per the germline V gene, CDR1 is SGHVS and CDR2 is FQNEAQ. The CDR3 DNA reads TGTGCCAGCAGCTTAGTAGGCGGCGAAACTAACTATGGCTACACCTTC. Translating gives CASSLVGGETNYGYTF.